This TCR beta chain was retrieved from a study of cytomegalovirus exposure and HLA in healthy donors. Overall study context: One earlier analysis, a look at approximately 180 million T cells, found 100 million to 130 million unique TCR beta sequences. Regarding the study as a whole: Sequences of the TCR beta chain were said to predict the HLA-A and HLA-B alleles of most subjects accurately.

The V end lost 7 bases, the J end lost 6 bases, and 16 bases lay between the germline ends. This CDR3 is built from 13 residues. In germline, CDR1 is ENHRY, CDR2 SYGVKD. The study ran its PCR with 60 Vbeta and 13 Jbeta primers. The protocol was immunoSEQ multiplex PCR, while the TCRdb copy is restricted to in-frame clones and leaves out a portion. The table records about 150,000 clones, roughly 65% of them present only once. This clone was detected only once. Its antigen is currently unknown. The source is a man aged 55 to 69 in good health and CMV-seronegative. The specimen was PBMCs. The chain combines TRBV10-3 with TRBJ2-7, with D perhaps matching TRBD2 (7 bases). The DNA for the CDR3 is TGTGCCATCATGCCGGGGGAGGGGGGCGAGCAGTACTTC. Protein product: CAIMPGEGGEQYF.